The 31 T cell receptor beta chains below all came from one sample that was sequenced in a study of blood T cell repertoires in COVID-19. Method: immunoSEQ multiplex PCR; TCRdb's copy keeps in-frame clones and lacks some. The table has 150,000 to 200,000 clones, 85% to 95% seen once; the top ten hold 3.5% to 5%. Material for sequencing was peripheral blood. These receptors came from a woman aged 45-65 years with acute or convalescent COVID-19.

Comments on this clone: Its ends do not fully match the called genes, so a read error is possible. The chain employs TRBV29-1 and TRBJ2-3; 9 nucleotides agree with TRBD2. Germline V gene lookup returns CDR1 SQVTM and CDR2 ANQGSEA. The CDR3 sequence is 12 residues long. DNA of the CDR3: TGCAGCACCGGGACTAGCAAAGATACGCAGTATTTT. Translated, it gives CSTGTSKDTQYF.

This chain connects TRBV19 to TRBJ1-5; tentatively, D is TRBD1 (6 bases). Between the trimmed V and J ends, which lost 5 bases and 6 bases, there was a span of 14 bases. Germline CDR1 reads LNHDA; CDR2 reads SQIVND (reference sequence). There are 14 residues in the CDR3. The CDR3 region has the DNA TGTGCCAGTAGTTTGGGGGCAGGCCGTCAGCCCCAGCATTTT. This encodes CASSLGAGRQPQHF.

The chain couples TRBV11-2 to TRBJ1-6; D not certain. The germline V and J ends were trimmed by 4 bases and 9 bases, with 16 bases remaining between them. Germline V gene data show CDR1 as SGHAT and CDR2 as FQNNGV. The CDR3 is 15 residues long. The CDR3 nucleotides are TGTGCCAGCAGCTCCATGGGAGGCGGAGGTTCACCCCTCCACTTT. It specifies CASSSMGGGGSPLHF.

Only one count was recorded for this clone. The genes are TRBV25-1 and TRBJ2-1, with D tentatively TRBD2 (5 bases). This CDR3 comprises 15 residues. Trimming left V 3 bases short and J 1 base short, with 10 bases between. The V gene's germline CDR1 is MGHDK and CDR2 SYGVNS. CDR3 DNA: TGTGCCAGCAGTGACCCCCGGAGGTCCTACAATGAGCAGTTCTTC. Translation gives CASSDPRRSYNEQFF.

This sequence joins TRBV2 and TRBJ1-2; D possibly corresponds to TRBD1 (6 bases). V shed 3 bases and J shed 6 bases, with 11 bases lying between them. CDR1 is SNHLY, CDR2 FYNNEI, per germline. The CDR3 is 13 residues long. CDR3 residues: CASSDNRAHGYTF. CDR3 coding DNA: TGTGCCAGCAGTGACAACAGGGCCCATGGCTACACCTTC.

The chain employs TRBV7-9 and TRBJ2-7; 7 bases map to TRBD1. CDR1 SEHNR and CDR2 FQNEAQ come from the germline V gene (reference sequence). Trimming cost V 8 bases and J 2 bases; bases outside gene matches: 6. This CDR3 region has 13 residues. The CDR3 sequence: CASQGQGAYEQYF. The CDR3 DNA follows: TGTGCCAGCCAGGGGCAGGGGGCCTACGAGCAGTACTTC.

The chain carries TRBV10-2 and TRBJ2-7; weak D call: TRBD1 (5 bases). This CDR3 spans 14 amino acids. Trimming stripped 6 bases from V and 5 bases from J, with 17 bases between. Germline-derived CDR1 and CDR2 are WSHSY and SAAADI. CDR3 DNA sequence: TGCGCCAGCAGCCTCCGGACAAACCGGGACGAGCAGTACTTC. Amino acids: CASSLRTNRDEQYF.

The rearrangement joins TRBV7-9 to TRBJ1-4; 10 bases are shared with TRBD1. CDR1 and CDR2 from the germline V gene are SEHNR and FQNEAQ (reference sequence). This CDR3 is built from 18 residues. V was pared by 5 bases and J by 7 bases, with 16 bases of the junction left unmatched. CDR3 sequence reads: CASSRRQGAPGKGEKLFF. The CDR3 DNA reads TGTGCCAGCAGCAGGCGACAGGGGGCGCCGGGGAAGGGTGAAAAACTGTTTTTT.

The V and J genes are TRBV12-3 or TRBV12-4 and TRBJ1-3, with TRBD1 as a possible D gene (5 bases). Trimming took off 11 bases at V and 1 base at J, with 12 bases between the two ends. The length of the CDR3 is 13 residues. This CDR3 reads CAGGGRSGNTIYF. In nucleotides, the CDR3 is TGTGCCGGGGGGGGGAGATCTGGAAACACCATATATTTT.

The chain employs TRBV28 and TRBJ2-1; 13 nucleotides line up with TRBD2. This CDR3 spans 18 amino acids. CDR1 and CDR2 (germline): MDHEN, SYDVKM. V lost 4 bases and J lost 4; bases outside the gene matches: 10. The CDR3 loop is CASSSTTGTSGKYNEQFF. CDR3 coding DNA: TGTGCCAGCAGTTCCACCACCGGGACTAGCGGGAAGTACAATGAGCAGTTCTTC.

This chain joins TRBV3-1 (or the pseudogene TRBV3-2) and TRBJ2-4; perhaps TRBD1 as D (5 bases). The CDR3 has 13 residues. Per germline, CDR1 LGHDT and CDR2 YNNKEL (reference sequence). Trimming removed 6 bases from V and 5 bases from J, with 11 bases in between. This CDR3 reads CASSLQGENIQYF. CDR3 bases: TGTGCCAGCAGTCTCCAGGGTGAAAACATTCAGTACTTC.

This clone turned up a few times. The chain joins TRBV5-6 to TRBJ1-2, with a tentative D call TRBD1 (6 bases). V lost 4 bases, J lost 6 bases, and 22 bases lay in between. Germline values: CDR1 SGHDT, CDR2 YYEEEE. The CDR3 covers 16 residues. The CDR3 region is CASSPKGPGVGNGYTF. CDR3 coding DNA: TGTGCCAGCAGCCCTAAAGGGCCAGGGGTCGGGAATGGCTACACCTTC.

The rearrangement joins TRBV19 to TRBJ2-3; perhaps TRBD2 as D (6 bases). Germline V gives CDR1 LNHDA, CDR2 SQIVND (reference sequence). The CDR3 length is 14 residues. V was clipped by 6 bases and J by 4 bases, with 14 bases between them. Here the CDR3 reads CASRREGGPDTQYF. The CDR3 nucleotides are TGTGCCAGTAGACGAGAGGGAGGTCCAGATACGCAGTATTTT. The full variable domain, completed using reference TRBV19 and TRBJ2-3, is DGGITQSPKYLFRKEGQNVTLSCEQNLNHDAMYWYRQDPGQGLRLIYYSQIVNDFQKGDIAEGYSVSREKKESFPLTVTSAQKNPTAFYLCASRREGGPDTQYFGPGTRLTVL.

The V call is TRBV12-3 or TRBV12-4, the J call TRBJ1-2; no definite D call. V lost 7 bases and J lost 12, with 18 bases in between. The CDR3 consists of 12 residues. CDR3 nucleotides: TGTGCCAGCATTTTCGCCCGGACTAACGACACCTTC. This encodes CASIFARTNDTF.

This clone has a single count. The chain combines TRBV6-4 with TRBJ2-3; tentative D call: TRBD2 (5 bases). Germline CDR1 reads MRHNA; CDR2 reads SNTAGT. Trimming shortened V by 0 bases and J by 1 base, and 8 bases separated the two germline ends. The CDR3 is made up of 15 amino acids. The CDR3 nucleotides read TGTGCCAGCAGTGACTCGGGAGTTCGCACAGATACGCAGTATTTT. Translation gives CASSDSGVRTDTQYF.

CDR3 in amino acids: CASSLGAGIQETQYF. DNA of the CDR3: TGTGCCAGCAGCTTGGGGGCAGGGATTCAAGAGACCCAGTACTTC. The chain links TRBV5-6 to TRBJ2-5, with D perhaps matching TRBD1 (5 bases). Per germline, CDR1 SGHDT and CDR2 YYEEEE. The ends were cut back, 0 bases at V and 2 bases at J, with 11 bases in the middle. The CDR3 spans 15 residues.

Only one count was recorded for this clone. This chain links TRBV4-1 with TRBJ2-1; TRBD1 matches at 9 bases. With V trimmed by 3 bases and J by 10 bases, 4 bases remained unmatched. The CDR3 is 13 amino acids. Germline lookup yields CDR1 MGHRA and CDR2 YSYEKL. CDR3 sequence reads: CASSQNRGREQFF. The CDR3 DNA is TGCGCCAGCAGCCAGAACAGGGGGCGGGAGCAGTTCTTC.

The chain couples TRBV25-1 to TRBJ2-5, with D maybe TRBD1 (6 bases). The V end was cut by 10 bases, the J end by 4 bases, with 16 bases between. Germline CDR1 and CDR2: MGHDK and SYGVNS. The CDR3 totals 13 residues. The CDR3 is CATSRTARETQYF. CDR3 nucleotides: TGTGCCACCTCCCGGACAGCAAGAGAGACCCAGTACTTC.

The rearrangement joins TRBV7-9 to TRBJ1-4, with TRBD1 matching over 7 bases. Germline V CDR1 and CDR2: SEHNR, FQNEAQ (reference sequence). This CDR3 has 14 amino acids. With V trimmed by 7 bases and J by 7 bases, 9 bases remained unmatched. CDR3 amino acids: CASTKTGKGEKLFF. For the CDR3, the DNA is TGTGCCAGCACCAAGACAGGGAAAGGTGAAAAACTGTTTTTT.

This clone was observed once. The chain joins TRBV19 to TRBJ2-4; 9 bases align to TRBD1. The CDR3 is made up of 11 amino acids. The V segment lost 11 bases and the J segment 9 bases; nucleotides outside the gene matches: 5. CDR1 and CDR2 (germline): LNHDA, SQIVND (reference sequence). Here the CDR3 reads CAAGQGGIQYF. CDR3 DNA sequence: TGTGCCGCGGGACAGGGAGGCATTCAGTACTTC.

This sequence joins TRBV5-5 and TRBJ1-2; 8 bases match TRBD1. V shed 4 bases and J 7 bases; nucleotides not matched to a gene: 9. Germline CDR1 and CDR2: SGHKS and YYEKEE (reference sequence). CDR3 length: 14 residues. The CDR3 DNA reads as TGTGCCAGCAGCCAAGCACAGGGGGATCGTGGCTACACCTTC. It encodes CASSQAQGDRGYTF.

The J gene is TRBJ2-3, the V gene TRBV2; D gene uncertain. Germline CDR1 reads SNHLY; CDR2 reads FYNNEI. The CDR3 length is 16 residues. Trimming left V 5 bases short and J 5 bases short, with 20 bases between. This chain's CDR3 is CASSKRPSTTRDTQYF. In DNA, the CDR3 is TGTGCCAGCAGTAAACGACCCTCGACAACTCGAGATACGCAGTATTTT.

This chain uses TRBV18 with TRBJ1-2; D might be TRBD1 (5 bases). There are 15 residues in the CDR3. Germline CDR1 and CDR2: KGHSH and LQKENI. Trimming removed 3 bases from V and 0 bases from J, with 11 bases in between. The CDR3 sequence: CASSPGETANYGYTF. The CDR3 bases are TGTGCCAGCTCACCTGGAGAGACAGCTAACTATGGCTACACCTTC.

This chain connects TRBV14 to TRBJ1-1; possibly TRBD1 for D (5 bases). The CDR3 runs to 14 residues. The V gene lost 5 bases and the J gene lost 0 bases, with 10 bases spanning the gap. Germline V gene data show CDR1 as SGHDN and CDR2 as FVKESK. The CDR3 spells CASSLGVMNTEAFF. The DNA for the CDR3 is TGTGCCAGCAGCTTAGGGGTAATGAACACTGAAGCTTTCTTT.

This chain links TRBV11-1 with TRBJ2-3; 9 bases line up with TRBD1. The CDR3 totals 15 residues. The V segment lost 5 bases and the J segment 5 bases; nucleotides outside the gene matches: 8. CDR1 and CDR2 from the germline V gene are SGHAT and FQDESV (reference sequence). The CDR3 loop reads CASSQPDRGIDTQYF. Here the CDR3 DNA reads TGTGCCAGCAGCCAACCCGACAGGGGGATAGATACGCAGTATTTT.

The chain couples TRBV7-8 to TRBJ2-5, with 7 bases aligning to TRBD1. Germline CDR1 SGHVS, CDR2 FQNEAQ. V was clipped by 1 base and J by 4 bases; unmatched bases: 3. The CDR3 covers 14 residues. In DNA form, the CDR3 reads TGTGCCAGCAGCTTAGGTCACAGGGGAGAGACCCAGTACTTC. Translation gives CASSLGHRGETQYF. The full variable domain, rest sourced from reference TRBV7-8 and TRBJ2-5, is GAGVSQSPRYKVAKRGQDVALRCDPISGHVSLFWYQQALGQGPEFLTYFQNEAQLDKSGLPSDRFFAERPEGSVSTLKIQRTQQEDSAVYLCASSLGHRGETQYFGPGTRLLVL.

In DNA form, the CDR3 reads TGTGCCAGCAGTTTGAGACAGGGGGCGAGCACAGATACGCAGTATTTT. It codes for CASSLRQGASTDTQYF. The J gene is TRBJ2-3, the V gene TRBV27; 10 positions match TRBD1. There are 16 residues in the CDR3. CDR1 is MNHEY, CDR2 SMNVEV, per germline (reference sequence). J lost 0 bases, V lost 3 bases, and 3 bases had no gene match.

This rearrangement joins TRBV5-1 to TRBJ1-2, with D tentatively TRBD1 (5 bases). V lost 4 bases to trimming and J lost 6 bases, with 28 bases between them. CDR1 and CDR2 from the germline V gene are SGHRS and YFSETQ. CDR3 length equals 18 residues. The CDR3 nucleotides read TGCGCCAGCAGCCCGTTAAAGGGCGGACGGAGGAGGGGCGATGGCTACACCTTC. Protein: CASSPLKGGRRRGDGYTF. The variable domain in full, completed from reference TRBV5-1 and TRBJ1-2, reads KAGVTQTPRYLIKTRGQQVTLSCSPISGHRSVSWYQQTPGQGLQFLFEYFSETQRNKGNFPGRFSGRQFSNSRSEMNVSTLELGDSALYLCASSPLKGGRRRGDGYTFGSGTRLTVV.

J is TRBJ1-1 and V is TRBV3-1 (or the pseudogene TRBV3-2), with D unclear. Germline V gene sequence: CDR1 LGHDT, CDR2 YNNKEL (reference sequence). V was cut by 4 bases and J by 3 bases, with 15 bases left in between. The CDR3 runs 15 residues. The CDR3 DNA is TGTGCCAGCAGCCCGCGAGTGAGGGTCGACACTGAAGCTTTCTTT. This codes for CASSPRVRVDTEAFF.

This sequence joins TRBV6-1 and TRBJ2-3; D is ambiguous. The CDR3 is made up of 14 amino acids. Germline-derived CDR1 and CDR2 are MNHNS and SASEGT. Between the trimmed V and J ends, which lost 2 bases and 0 bases, there was a span of 6 bases. CDR3 nucleotides: TGTGCCAGCAGTGAAACAGAAAGCACAGATACGCAGTATTTT. Translation: CASSETESTDTQYF.

The chain is built from TRBV6-2 or TRBV6-3 and TRBJ1-5; D perhaps matches TRBD1 (6 bases). V lost 2 bases and J 5 bases, leaving 16 bases between the germline ends. CDR1 and CDR2 from the germline V gene are MNHEY and SVGEGT. The length of the CDR3 is 16 residues. The CDR3: CASSYNGDIRYQPQHF. CDR3 bases: TGTGCCAGCAGTTACAATGGGGACATCCGTTATCAGCCCCAGCATTTT.